These 3 T cell receptor beta chains were all obtained from the same sample, sequenced in a study of T cells after yellow fever vaccination. Each CDR3 protein gets one entry after TCRdb re-called the 5' RACE reads with MiXCR. The sample has over 150,000 distinct CDR3 sequences, 6% to 7.5% seen once. The sample here was CD4+ T cells sorted from PBMCs, taken 4 to 6 days after the first yellow fever vaccination. The receptor set was obtained from a man aged 18 to 29 who received the YFV17D yellow fever vaccine.

This clonotype came up a few times. The chain combines TRBV7-6 with TRBJ2-3; maybe TRBD1 (6 bases). In germline, CDR1 is SGHVS, CDR2 FNYEAQ. V was shortened by 2 bases and J by 4 bases, with 10 bases between the two germline ends. The CDR3 loop spans 14 amino acids. The DNA for the CDR3 is TGTGCCAGCAGCTTAAACAGGGTAGCAGATACGCAGTATTTT. Translation: CASSLNRVADTQYF.

V gene TRBV9 combines with J gene TRBJ1-6, with 10 bases matching TRBD1. The CDR3 runs 16 residues. The V segment lost 4 bases and the J segment 7 bases; nucleotides outside the gene matches: 8. CDR1 and CDR2 (germline): SGDLS, YYNGEE. The CDR3 loop is CASSYPGTGVNSPLHF. Written as DNA, the CDR3 is TGTGCCAGCAGCTACCCAGGGACAGGGGTAAATTCACCCCTCCACTTT.

This clonotype was counted a few times. The rearrangement joins TRBV7-9 to TRBJ2-3; 8 bases line up with TRBD1. V was clipped by 2 bases and J by 6 bases; unmatched bases: 4. In germline, CDR1 is SEHNR, CDR2 FQNEAQ (reference sequence). This CDR3 has 14 residues. CDR3 sequence: CASSLTTGEDTQYF. Here the CDR3 DNA reads TGTGCCAGCAGCTTAACGACAGGGGAGGATACGCAGTATTTT.